The 30 T cell receptor beta chains in this list originate from one sample, sequenced in a study of T cells in Graves' hyperthyroidism and ophthalmopathy. Amplification of TCR beta CDR3 regions used RNA as the template. When the TCR CDR3 underwent first-round RT-PCR, the HTBI primer set was used. TCRdb recomputed calls from the multiplex PCR reads with MiXCR, one row per CDR3 protein. The sample holds about 400,000 distinct CDR3 sequences, 13% to 15% seen once. Specimen: blood. All receptors come from a woman in her twenties or thirties with Graves' ophthalmopathy.

This clonotype was observed a few times. The chain has TRBV10-3 and TRBJ2-7; 12 bases map to TRBD2. The CDR3 has 16 amino acids. CDR1 is ENHRY and CDR2 is SYGVKD in the germline V gene. V dropped 6 bases and J dropped 3; count of bases not matched to a gene: 9. For the CDR3, the DNA is TGTGCCATCAGCAACCGACTAGCGGGGGCCAACTACGAGCAGTACTTC. It codes for CAISNRLAGANYEQYF.

This clonotype has a count of ten or more. V is TRBV5-8 and J is TRBJ2-5; D unresolved. Germline V gene lookup returns CDR1 SGHTS and CDR2 YDEGEE. V lost 3 bases, J lost 7 bases, and 13 bases lay in between. The CDR3 has 13 amino acids. The DNA of the CDR3 is TGTGCCAGCAGCTCAGCTATGGAAGGGACCCAGTACTTC. Translation gives CASSSAMEGTQYF. The whole variable domain, filled in from reference TRBV5-8 and TRBJ2-5, reads EAGVTQSPTHLIKTRGQQATLRCSPISGHTSVYWYQQALGLGLQFLLWYDEGEERNRGNFPPRFSGRQFPNYSSELNVNALELEDSALYLCASSSAMEGTQYFGPGTRLLVL.

This clonotype was counted only a few times. The chain joins TRBV28 to TRBJ1-6; 7 bases fit TRBD1. The V gene's germline CDR1 is MDHEN and CDR2 SYDVKM. The V gene end was trimmed by 2 bases and the J gene end by 9 bases; junction bases not matched to a gene: 10. The CDR3 spans 16 residues. CDR3 sequence reads: CASSLVGAPGGSPLHF. CDR3 nucleotide sequence: TGTGCCAGCAGTTTAGTGGGGGCCCCAGGGGGTTCACCCCTCCACTTT. Variable domain in full (rest from reference TRBV28 and TRBJ1-6): DVKVTQSSRYLVKRTGEKVFLECVQDMDHENMFWYRQDPGLGLRLIYFSYDVKMKEKGDIPEGYSVSREKKERFSLILESASTNQTSMYLCASSLVGAPGGSPLHFGNGTRLTVT.

This clonotype was seen only a few times. This chain links TRBV19 with TRBJ1-1, with a weak D call TRBD1 (6 bases). The CDR3 is 14 residues long. The germline gives CDR1 LNHDA, CDR2 SQIVND (reference sequence). V was pared by 7 bases and J by 3 bases, with 15 bases between. The CDR3 loop reads CASTPDSEDTEAFF. The CDR3 region has the DNA TGTGCCAGTACCCCGGACAGCGAAGACACTGAAGCTTTCTTT. Full variable domain (rest looked up from reference TRBV19 and TRBJ1-1): DGGITQSPKYLFRKEGQNVTLSCEQNLNHDAMYWYRQDPGQGLRLIYYSQIVNDFQKGDIAEGYSVSREKKESFPLTVTSAQKNPTAFYLCASTPDSEDTEAFFGQGTRLTVV.

This clonotype was detected only a few times. The rearrangement uses TRBV19 and TRBJ1-5; 8 nucleotides align to TRBD1. The CDR3 contains 14 residues. The J segment lost 3 bases and the V segment lost 7 bases, leaving 5 bases of the junction unmatched. Looked up from germline, CDR1 is LNHDA and CDR2 is SQIVND (reference sequence). CDR3 in amino acids: CASNRGLLNQPQHF. For the CDR3, the DNA is TGTGCCAGTAACAGGGGGTTGCTCAATCAGCCCCAGCATTTT.

This clonotype was counted at least ten times. The rearrangement uses TRBV30 and TRBJ1-5; D not certain. Trimming left V 4 bases short and J 0 bases short, with 7 bases between. There are 13 residues in the CDR3. The germline gives CDR1 GTSNPN, CDR2 SVGIG (reference sequence). The CDR3 reads CAWTDHSNQPQHF. The CDR3 nucleotides are TGTGCCTGGACAGATCATAGCAATCAGCCCCAGCATTTT.

At least ten counts were recorded for this clonotype. CDR3 protein: CASSQDLTPATNEKLFF. DNA of the CDR3: TGTGCCAGCAGCCAAGATTTAACACCAGCAACTAATGAAAAACTGTTTTTT. This chain joins TRBV3-1 and TRBJ1-4; no clear D. V lost 0 bases to trimming and J lost 0 bases, with 11 bases between them. The CDR3 totals 17 residues. The V gene's germline CDR1 is LGHDT and CDR2 YNNKEL (reference sequence).

This clonotype was found many times. The chain links TRBV28 to TRBJ2-5; 8 bases match TRBD2. CDR1 MDHEN and CDR2 SYDVKM come from the germline V gene. V shed 5 bases and J 1 base; nucleotides not matched to a gene: 15. The CDR3 runs to 18 residues. The CDR3 is CASSPLFGGAPLQETQYF. DNA of the CDR3: TGTGCCAGCAGTCCCCTTTTCGGGGGGGCCCCACTCCAAGAGACCCAGTACTTC. The whole variable domain, remainder taken from reference TRBV28 and TRBJ2-5, is DVKVTQSSRYLVKRTGEKVFLECVQDMDHENMFWYRQDPGLGLRLIYFSYDVKMKEKGDIPEGYSVSREKKERFSLILESASTNQTSMYLCASSPLFGGAPLQETQYFGPGTRLLVL.

In this sample, this clonotype turned up many times. V and J are TRBV5-8 and TRBJ2-2; 10 bases agree with TRBD1. Trimming removed 0 bases from V and 4 bases from J; junction bases left unmatched: 6. This CDR3 is built from 17 residues. The germline CDR1 and CDR2 sequences are SGHTS and YDEGEE. The CDR3 DNA sequence: TGTGCCAGCAGCTTGGTGTTGGGACAGGGGACCACCGGGGAGCTGTTTTTT. Its translation: CASSLVLGQGTTGELFF.

This clonotype was recorded at least ten times. V is TRBV9 and J is TRBJ2-1; maybe TRBD2 (6 bases). The V and J ends lost 4 bases and 4 bases respectively, with 21 bases between them. Germline assignment: CDR1 SGDLS and CDR2 YYNGEE. This CDR3 is built from 17 residues. The CDR3 sequence is CASSPGGALAVYNEQFF. The CDR3 nucleotides are TGTGCCAGCAGCCCCGGGGGAGCCTTGGCGGTTTACAATGAGCAGTTCTTC.

This clonotype was seen ten or more times. The chain uses TRBV18 and TRBJ1-2; 8 positions match TRBD1. The CDR3 runs 14 residues. CDR1 and CDR2 from the germline V gene are KGHSH and LQKENI. The V segment lost 5 bases and the J segment 4 bases; nucleotides outside the gene matches: 6. The DNA of the CDR3 is TGTGCCAGCTCATACGGACAGGGAGTCTATGGCTACACCTTC. Its translation: CASSYGQGVYGYTF.

This clonotype was detected many times. The chain recombines TRBV18 with TRBJ1-1; D gene ambiguous. Germline V gives CDR1 KGHSH, CDR2 LQKENI. Between the trimmed V and J ends, which lost 3 bases and 11 bases, there was a span of 13 bases. The CDR3 contains 12 residues. Here the CDR3 DNA reads TGTGCCAGCTCACCGGAAGGGCGGTGGGCTTTCTTT. Translation gives CASSPEGRWAFF.

The V and J genes are TRBV4-2 and TRBJ2-3; TRBD2 aligns across 7 bases. The CDR3 consists of 15 residues. V was clipped by 4 bases and J by 2 bases; unmatched bases: 6. Germline CDR1 LGHNA, CDR2 YNFKEQ. As DNA, the CDR3 is TGTGCCAGCAGCCGAGCGGGGCAAAACACAGATACGCAGTATTTT. Translating it yields CASSRAGQNTDTQYF.

This clonotype was picked up many times. The CDR3 DNA sequence: TGTGCCAGCAGTTTGACAGTAGCATACGAGCAGTACTTC. As protein: CASSLTVAYEQYF. This chain joins TRBV6-2 or TRBV6-3 and TRBJ2-7; D perhaps matches TRBD1 (5 bases). The CDR3 is 13 residues long. V was shortened by 4 bases and J by 4 bases, with 11 bases between the two germline ends. Germline CDR1 MNHEY, CDR2 SVGEGT.

Note on this clonotype: It may be a read error: a sequence one base away is much more abundant. This rearrangement joins TRBV7-9 to TRBJ1-2; D might be TRBD1 (6 bases). The CDR3 length is 13 residues. The germline V gene has CDR1 SEHNR and CDR2 FQNEAQ (reference sequence). Deletions cut 6 bases from V and 8 bases from J, with 16 bases between. The CDR3 coding sequence is TGTGCCAGCAGTCGGGACAACGACGAAGGCTACACCTTC. Its protein product is CASSRDNDEGYTF. Full variable domain (outside the CDR3, taken from reference TRBV7-9 and TRBJ1-2): DTGVSQNPRHKITKRGQNVTFRCDPISEHNRLYWYRQTLGQGPEFLTYFQNEAQLEKSRLLSDRFSAERPKGSFSTLEIQRTEQGDSAMYLCASSRDNDEGYTFGSGTRLTVV.

In this sample, this clonotype turned up many times. The chain has TRBV20-1 and TRBJ1-5, with TRBD1 as a possible D gene (5 bases). Per germline, CDR1 DFQATT and CDR2 SNEGSKA (reference sequence). This CDR3 contains 15 residues. V was trimmed by 5 bases and J by 6 bases, leaving 20 bases between them. DNA for the CDR3: TGCAGTGCTGGGGGGTCGTGGGCAGGGCTTCAGCCCCAGCATTTT. This codes for CSAGGSWAGLQPQHF.

This clonotype was seen many times. This chain connects TRBV28 to TRBJ2-7; 7 nucleotides line up with TRBD2. The junction had 9 bases not matched to a gene; V was cut back by 3 bases and J by 1 base. Per germline, CDR1 MDHEN and CDR2 SYDVKM. The CDR3 runs 16 residues. The CDR3 DNA reads as TGTGCCAGCAGTTTTACTAGCGTTACCCTTTCCTACGAGCAGTACTTC. It is translated as CASSFTSVTLSYEQYF. Complete variable domain (other parts from reference TRBV28 and TRBJ2-7): DVKVTQSSRYLVKRTGEKVFLECVQDMDHENMFWYRQDPGLGLRLIYFSYDVKMKEKGDIPEGYSVSREKKERFSLILESASTNQTSMYLCASSFTSVTLSYEQYFGPGTRLTVT.

Note on this clonotype: This sequence may be a read error, since a much larger clone differs from it by one base. Written as DNA, the CDR3 is TGTCCCATCCGCAGCAGGGATTCACCCCTCCACTTT. Amino acids: CPIRSRDSPLHF. The chain joins TRBV10-3 to TRBJ1-6; possible D gene TRBD1, 5 bases. CDR3 length: 12 residues. CDR1 and CDR2 from the germline V gene are ENHRY and SYGVKD.

This clonotype was found a few times. This rearrangement joins TRBV9 to TRBJ2-5; a possible D gene is TRBD1 (5 bases). V dropped 0 bases and J dropped 4 bases, with 7 bases sitting between them. The CDR3 runs to 13 residues. Germline-derived CDR1 and CDR2 are SGDLS and YYNGEE. The CDR3 protein is CASSVAGSETQYF. The CDR3 coding sequence is TGTGCCAGCAGCGTAGCAGGGTCAGAGACCCAGTACTTC.

At least ten counts were recorded for this clonotype. The chain links TRBV13 to TRBJ2-4; no reliable D call. The germline V gene has CDR1 PRHDT and CDR2 FYEKMQ (reference sequence). The CDR3 has 13 residues. V lost 7 bases, J lost 0 bases, and 7 bases lay in between. As DNA, the CDR3 is TGTGCCAGCACCTTTAGAGCCAAAAACATTCAGTACTTC. Translation: CASTFRAKNIQYF.

The chain couples TRBV15 to TRBJ1-6, with no clear D. This CDR3 contains 15 residues. Per germline, CDR1 LNHNV and CDR2 YYDKDF (reference sequence). V dropped 6 bases and J dropped 0 bases, with 9 bases sitting between them. CDR3 amino acids: CATRGRSSYNSPLHF. DNA for the CDR3: TGTGCCACCAGGGGCCGGAGCTCCTATAATTCACCCCTCCACTTT.

This clonotype was found many times. The chain couples TRBV14 to TRBJ1-5, with D perhaps TRBD1 (6 bases). Trimming stripped 1 base from V and 0 bases from J, with 13 bases between. Germline V gives CDR1 SGHDN, CDR2 FVKESK. This CDR3 is built from 17 residues. The DNA of the CDR3 is TGTGCCAGCAGCCAAGGACAGGACGTACATAGCAATCAGCCCCAGCATTTT. It translates to CASSQGQDVHSNQPQHF.

The chain carries TRBV12-3 or TRBV12-4 and TRBJ2-1, with 7 bases matching TRBD1. Germline trimming cut 6 bases from V and 6 bases from J; bases unmatched to any gene: 11. This CDR3 is 15 amino acids long. The CDR3 spells CASRSGTVVGNEQFF. CDR3 in DNA: TGTGCCAGCAGGTCCGGGACAGTCGTGGGCAATGAGCAGTTCTTC.

The chain combines TRBV6-4 with TRBJ2-2; D not certain. CDR3 size: 16 residues. Germline assignment: CDR1 MRHNA and CDR2 SNTAGT. V was clipped by 3 bases and J by 2 bases, with 13 bases between them. CDR3 region: CASSEDPVGNTGELFF. The CDR3 nucleotides read TGTGCCAGCAGTGAAGATCCAGTCGGAAACACCGGGGAGCTGTTTTTT.

The gene calls are TRBV6-1 and TRBJ1-3, with D perhaps matching TRBD1 (6 bases). Trimming cost V 7 bases and J 3 bases, with 13 bases left between them. Per the germline V gene, CDR1 is MNHNS and CDR2 is SASEGT. This CDR3 contains 14 residues. DNA for the CDR3: TGTGCCAGCATAGCAGGGGCCAGTGGAAACACCATATATTTT. It codes for CASIAGASGNTIYF.

This clonotype was counted at least ten times. The V call is TRBV13, the J call TRBJ2-7, with TRBD2 as a possible D gene (7 bases). CDR3 size: 16 residues. Germline V CDR1 and CDR2: PRHDT, FYEKMQ (reference sequence). V dropped 2 bases and J dropped 4 bases, with 18 bases sitting between them. The CDR3: CASSLKAGAIYYEQYF. Here the CDR3 DNA reads TGTGCCAGCAGCTTAAAGGCGGGGGCGATATATTACGAGCAGTACTTC. Based on the CDR3 plus reference TRBV13 and TRBJ2-7, the full variable domain is AAGVIQSPRHLIKEKRETATLKCYPIPRHDTVYWYQQGPGQDPQFLISFYEKMQSDKGSIPDRFSAQQFSDYHSELNMSSLELGDSALYFCASSLKAGAIYYEQYFGPGTRLTVT.

This clonotype was seen at least ten times. The chain couples TRBV12-3 or TRBV12-4 to TRBJ2-1; 12 nucleotides line up with TRBD2. Trimming removed 5 bases from V and 9 bases from J; junction bases left unmatched: 2. The CDR3 is 13 amino acids. In DNA, the CDR3 is TGTGCCAGCAGTCTACTAGCGGGGGGTGAGCAGTTCTTC. This sequence encodes CASSLLAGGEQFF.

On this clonotype: A much larger clone lies a single base off, so this may be a read error. The CDR3 is CASSPPVTDTRYF. The CDR3 coding sequence is TGTGCCAGCAGCCCCCCCGTCACAGATACGCGGTATTTT. The chain has TRBV5-6 and TRBJ2-3, with unresolved D. CDR1 SGHDT and CDR2 YYEEEE come from the germline V gene. This CDR3 has 13 amino acids.

This clonotype has more than one count but fewer than ten. The chain uses TRBV20-1 and TRBJ2-3; D is uncertain. The CDR3 loop spans 14 amino acids. Germline V gives CDR1 DFQATT, CDR2 SNEGSKA (reference sequence). The ends were cut back, 0 bases at V and 3 bases at J, with 10 bases in the middle. DNA for the CDR3: TGCAGTGCTAGAGATAGGATCCCGACAGATACGCAGTATTTT. Amino acid sequence: CSARDRIPTDTQYF.

The chain is built from TRBV20-1 and TRBJ2-7; TRBD1 aligns across 7 bases. Trimming cost V 5 bases and J 5 bases; bases outside gene matches: 6. CDR1 is DFQATT and CDR2 is SNEGSKA in the germline V gene (reference sequence). This CDR3 contains 12 residues. CDR3 bases: TGCAGTGCTCTTTTAGGGGGCCACGAGCAGTACTTC. It translates to CSALLGGHEQYF.